Listed below are T cell receptor beta chains from one sample, sequenced in a study of graft-versus-host responses after intestinal transplantation. Produced via immunoSEQ multiplex PCR; TCRdb's table is partial and in-frame only. This sample carries over 100,000 clones, just under 95% of them seen once, and the ten largest clones take over 0.1%. These receptors are not linked to any known antigen. The sequenced sample was unstimulated CD4+ T cells sorted from spleen or lymph node cells, obtained before intestinal transplant. These TCRs come from a human donor who received an intestinal transplant. Each CDR3 is given with its conserved first and last residue. Each record gives: clone size, J gene, D gene, V gene, CDR3 protein, CDR3 DNA. The D gene is left open where the match is weak. Clone size appears in some rows only: once, few, many, or a class for an expanded clone.

clone size: NA; J gene: TRBJ1-1; D gene: NA; V gene: TRBV11-2; CDR3 protein: CASSLDLDLAEAFF; CDR3 DNA: TGTGCCAGCAGCTTAGATTTGGACCTGGCTGAAGCTTTCTTT
clone size: NA; J gene: TRBJ2-7; D gene: NA; V gene: TRBV6-5; CDR3 protein: CASSYRQGRLEQYF; CDR3 DNA: TGTGCCAGCAGTTACAGGCAGGGAAGGCTCGAGCAGTACTTC
clone size: NA; J gene: TRBJ2-7; D gene: TRBD1; V gene: TRBV5-1; CDR3 protein: CASSLRTGYYEQYF; CDR3 DNA: TGCGCCAGCAGCTTGAGGACAGGCTACTACGAGCAGTACTTC
clone size: NA; J gene: TRBJ2-7; D gene: TRBD2; V gene: TRBV30; CDR3 protein: CAWSGLAPWGEQYF; CDR3 DNA: TGTGCCTGGAGTGGACTAGCTCCCTGGGGGGAGCAGTACTTC
clone size: NA; J gene: TRBJ2-1; D gene: NA; V gene: TRBV5-6; CDR3 protein: CASSLSMTWLTSYNEQFF; CDR3 DNA: TGTGCCAGCAGCTTGTCCATGACTTGGTTAACCTCCTACAATGAGCAGTTCTTC
clone size: once; J gene: TRBJ2-1; D gene: NA; V gene: TRBV19; CDR3 protein: CASSDPGLHYNEQFF; CDR3 DNA: TGTGCCAGTAGTGACCCGGGACTTCACTACAATGAGCAGTTCTTC
clone size: NA; J gene: TRBJ2-1; D gene: NA; V gene: TRBV7-9; CDR3 protein: CASNSVEQFF; CDR3 DNA: TGTGCCAGCAACTCAGTTGAGCAGTTCTTC
clone size: NA; J gene: TRBJ1-5; D gene: NA; V gene: TRBV18; CDR3 protein: CASSPTGHQPQHF; CDR3 DNA: TGTGCCAGCTCGCCGACAGGTCATCAGCCCCAGCATTTT
clone size: NA; J gene: TRBJ2-7; D gene: TRBD1; V gene: TRBV5-1; CDR3 protein: CASNDRGSYEQYF; CDR3 DNA: TGCGCCAGCAACGACAGGGGATCCTACGAGCAGTACTTC
clone size: NA; J gene: TRBJ1-5; D gene: NA; V gene: TRBV6-1; CDR3 protein: CASSENLRGSNQPQHF; CDR3 DNA: TGTGCCAGCAGTGAAAATCTGAGGGGGAGCAATCAGCCCCAGCATTTT
clone size: NA; J gene: TRBJ2-1; D gene: NA; V gene: TRBV19; CDR3 protein: CASSIFAGWWNEQFF; CDR3 DNA: TGTGCCAGTAGTATTTTTGCGGGATGGTGGAATGAGCAGTTCTTC
clone size: NA; J gene: TRBJ2-5; D gene: TRBD2; V gene: TRBV6-1; CDR3 protein: CASNLAGQETQYF; CDR3 DNA: TGTGCCAGCAATTTAGCGGGTCAAGAGACCCAGTACTTC
clone size: NA; J gene: TRBJ2-3; D gene: NA; V gene: TRBV28; CDR3 protein: CASSLSAWGPRGESQYF; CDR3 DNA: TGTGCCAGCAGTTTATCCGCCTGGGGGCCAAGGGGGGAGAGTCAGTATTTT
clone size: NA; J gene: TRBJ2-7; D gene: TRBD2; V gene: TRBV6-5; CDR3 protein: CASSRTSGSRQYF; CDR3 DNA: TGTGCCAGCAGTCGGACTAGCGGGAGTAGGCAGTACTTC
clone size: NA; J gene: TRBJ2-2; D gene: TRBD2; V gene: TRBV7-8; CDR3 protein: CASSAGGYGYTGELFF; CDR3 DNA: TGTGCCAGCAGTGCGGGGGGCTACGGGTACACCGGGGAGCTGTTTTTT
clone size: NA; J gene: TRBJ2-7; D gene: NA; V gene: TRBV7-9; CDR3 protein: CASSRSYEQYF; CDR3 DNA: TGTGCCAGCAGCCGCTCCTACGAGCAGTACTTC
clone size: NA; J gene: TRBJ2-7; D gene: NA; V gene: TRBV7-6; CDR3 protein: CASSLAPVGREGDEQYF; CDR3 DNA: TGTGCCAGCAGCTTAGCTCCAGTTGGTCGGGAAGGGGACGAGCAGTACTTC
clone size: NA; J gene: TRBJ1-2; D gene: TRBD1; V gene: TRBV6-1; CDR3 protein: CASRTGDGYTF; CDR3 DNA: TGTGCCAGCAGAACAGGGGACGGCTACACCTTC
clone size: NA; J gene: TRBJ2-1; D gene: TRBD2; V gene: TRBV25-1; CDR3 protein: CASSEWTGTSLGYNEQFF; CDR3 DNA: TGTGCCAGCAGTGAGTGGACCGGGACTAGCTTGGGTTACAATGAGCAGTTCTTC
clone size: few; J gene: TRBJ1-5; D gene: NA; V gene: TRBV5-1; CDR3 protein: CASSQGGWNQPQHF; CDR3 DNA: TGCGCCAGCAGCCAGGGAGGATGGAATCAGCCCCAGCATTTT
clone size: NA; J gene: TRBJ2-5; D gene: NA; V gene: TRBV5-1; CDR3 protein: CASSLEGRETQYF; CDR3 DNA: TGCGCCAGCAGCTTGGAGGGACGAGAGACCCAGTACTTC
clone size: NA; J gene: TRBJ2-1; D gene: TRBD2; V gene: TRBV7-3; CDR3 protein: CASSLIGGAYNEQFF; CDR3 DNA: TGTGCCAGCAGCTTAATTGGGGGGGCCTACAATGAGCAGTTCTTC
clone size: NA; J gene: TRBJ2-7; D gene: NA; V gene: TRBV9; CDR3 protein: CASSVQSWSARNEQYF; CDR3 DNA: TGTGCCAGCAGCGTACAGTCGTGGTCCGCTCGGAACGAGCAGTACTTC
clone size: NA; J gene: TRBJ2-1; D gene: TRBD2; V gene: TRBV30; CDR3 protein: CAWNEGLAGGDEQFF; CDR3 DNA: TGTGCCTGGAACGAGGGACTAGCGGGGGGGGATGAGCAGTTCTTC
clone size: NA; J gene: TRBJ1-5; D gene: NA; V gene: TRBV19; CDR3 protein: CASSRMWSNQPQHF; CDR3 DNA: TGTGCCAGTAGTAGGATGTGGTCCAATCAGCCCCAGCATTTT
clone size: NA; J gene: TRBJ1-2; D gene: NA; V gene: TRBV6-1; CDR3 protein: CASRRGPSNYGYTF; CDR3 DNA: TGTGCCAGCAGACGGGGACCGTCTAACTATGGCTACACCTTC
clone size: NA; J gene: TRBJ2-7; D gene: TRBD1; V gene: TRBV19; CDR3 protein: CASITGQGEGKGEQYF; CDR3 DNA: TGTGCCAGTATTACGGGACAGGGGGAAGGCAAAGGCGAGCAGTACTTC
clone size: NA; J gene: TRBJ2-7; D gene: TRBD2; V gene: TRBV29-1; CDR3 protein: CSVDAGLAGMNEQYF; CDR3 DNA: TGCAGCGTTGACGCCGGACTAGCGGGGATGAACGAGCAGTACTTC
clone size: once; J gene: TRBJ2-7; D gene: TRBD1; V gene: TRBV18; CDR3 protein: CASSKGASYEQYF; CDR3 DNA: TGTGCCAGCTCAAAGGGGGCCTCCTACGAGCAGTACTTC
clone size: NA; J gene: TRBJ1-5; D gene: NA; V gene: TRBV6-1; CDR3 protein: CASSAGVMFQPQHF; CDR3 DNA: TGTGCCAGCAGTGCAGGGGTAATGTTTCAGCCCCAGCATTTT
clone size: few; J gene: TRBJ2-7; D gene: TRBD1; V gene: TRBV7-6; CDR3 protein: CASSSTGGGEQYF; CDR3 DNA: TGTGCCAGCAGCTCGACAGGGGGAGGCGAGCAGTACTTC
clone size: NA; J gene: TRBJ1-1; D gene: NA; V gene: TRBV28; CDR3 protein: CASNILDTEAFF; CDR3 DNA: TGTGCCAGCAACATTCTGGACACTGAAGCTTTCTTT
clone size: NA; J gene: TRBJ1-1; D gene: TRBD1; V gene: TRBV7-8; CDR3 protein: CASSFDRGPTEAFF; CDR3 DNA: TGTGCCAGCAGCTTTGACAGGGGGCCCACTGAAGCTTTCTTT
clone size: few; J gene: TRBJ2-3; D gene: NA; V gene: TRBV6-1; CDR3 protein: CASSEARGRDTQYF; CDR3 DNA: TGTGCCAGCAGTGAAGCCCGAGGGAGAGATACGCAGTATTTT
clone size: NA; J gene: TRBJ2-5; D gene: TRBD2; V gene: TRBV30; CDR3 protein: CAWSTGGETQYF; CDR3 DNA: TGTGCCTGGAGTACGGGAGGAGAGACCCAGTACTTC
clone size: NA; J gene: TRBJ1-5; D gene: NA; V gene: TRBV14; CDR3 protein: CASSQAGFGNQPQHF; CDR3 DNA: TGTGCCAGCAGCCAAGCAGGGTTTGGCAATCAGCCCCAGCATTTT
clone size: few; J gene: TRBJ2-7; D gene: TRBD2; V gene: TRBV7-9; CDR3 protein: CASSPGGPHYEQYF; CDR3 DNA: TGTGCCAGCAGCCCGGGAGGGCCCCACTACGAGCAGTACTTC
clone size: NA; J gene: TRBJ2-1; D gene: TRBD1; V gene: TRBV5-4; CDR3 protein: CASSPTGTGRYNEQFF; CDR3 DNA: TGTGCCAGCAGCCCAACCGGGACAGGGAGGTACAATGAGCAGTTCTTC
clone size: NA; J gene: TRBJ2-4; D gene: TRBD2; V gene: TRBV28; CDR3 protein: CASSREGYIQYF; CDR3 DNA: TGTGCCAGCAGTCGGGAGGGTTACATTCAGTACTTC
clone size: NA; J gene: TRBJ2-5; D gene: TRBD2; V gene: TRBV7-9; CDR3 protein: CASSKGLAGEETQYF; CDR3 DNA: TGTGCCAGCAGCAAGGGACTAGCGGGAGAAGAGACCCAGTACTTC
clone size: NA; J gene: TRBJ1-1; D gene: TRBD1; V gene: TRBV5-4; CDR3 protein: CASSSPGRGPAGTEAFF; CDR3 DNA: TGTGCCAGCAGCTCGCCCGGCAGGGGGCCCGCTGGCACTGAAGCTTTCTTT
clone size: NA; J gene: TRBJ2-3; D gene: TRBD1; V gene: TRBV18; CDR3 protein: CASSPQGARTDTQYF; CDR3 DNA: TGTGCCAGCTCACCCCAGGGGGCCCGCACAGATACGCAGTATTTT
clone size: NA; J gene: TRBJ2-3; D gene: TRBD2; V gene: TRBV27; CDR3 protein: CASRGLAGGTQYF; CDR3 DNA: TGTGCCAGCAGGGGACTAGCGGGAGGGACGCAGTATTTT
clone size: NA; J gene: TRBJ2-7; D gene: NA; V gene: TRBV5-1; CDR3 protein: CASSLATVSYEQYF; CDR3 DNA: TGCGCCAGCAGCCTAGCCACAGTATCCTACGAGCAGTACTTC
clone size: NA; J gene: TRBJ2-6; D gene: NA; V gene: TRBV4-1; CDR3 protein: CASSQQGSGANVLTF; CDR3 DNA: TGCGCCAGCAGCCAACAGGGGTCTGGGGCCAACGTCCTGACTTTC
clone size: NA; J gene: TRBJ1-3; D gene: NA; V gene: TRBV7-3; CDR3 protein: CASSFTGGSGNTIYF; CDR3 DNA: TGTGCCAGCAGCTTCACCGGGGGCTCTGGAAACACCATATATTTT